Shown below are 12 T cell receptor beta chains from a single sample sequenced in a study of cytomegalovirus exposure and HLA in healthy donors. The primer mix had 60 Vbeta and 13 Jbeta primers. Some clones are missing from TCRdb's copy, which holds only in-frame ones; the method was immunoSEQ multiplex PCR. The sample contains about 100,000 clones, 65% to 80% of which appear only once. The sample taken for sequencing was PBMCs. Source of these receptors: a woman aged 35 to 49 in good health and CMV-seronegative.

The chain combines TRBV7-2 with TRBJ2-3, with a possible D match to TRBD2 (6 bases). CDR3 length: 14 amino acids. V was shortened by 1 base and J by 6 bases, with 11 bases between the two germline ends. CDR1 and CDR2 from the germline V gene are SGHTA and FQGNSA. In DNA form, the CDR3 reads TGTGCCAGCAGCTTAGGCGGGGCCCCCGATACGCAGTATTTT. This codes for CASSLGGAPDTQYF.

CDR3 nucleotides: TGTGCCAGCAGCCCTGGACTAATTGGGGTCACAGATACGCAGTATTTT. Translating gives CASSPGLIGVTDTQYF. The rearrangement uses TRBV11-3 and TRBJ2-3; D might be TRBD2 (6 bases). There are 16 residues in the CDR3. V was pared by 5 bases and J by 2 bases, with 17 bases between. Germline CDR1 reads SGHNT; CDR2 reads YENEEA. Supplemented by reference TRBV11-3 and TRBJ2-3, the full variable domain reads EAGVVQSPRYKIIEKKQPVAFWCNPISGHNTLYWYLQNLGQGPELLIRYENEEAVDDSQLPKDRFSAERLKGVDSTLKIQPAELGDSAVYLCASSPGLIGVTDTQYFGPGTRLTVL.

CDR3 nucleotides: TGTGCCAGTAGTAAACAGGGGGCGCGGGCCTACGAGCAGTACTTC. Amino acids: CASSKQGARAYEQYF. The chain employs TRBV19 and TRBJ2-7; 9 bases are shared with TRBD1. Per germline, CDR1 LNHDA and CDR2 SQIVND (reference sequence). V shed 4 bases and J 2 bases; nucleotides not matched to a gene: 6. This CDR3 region has 15 residues.

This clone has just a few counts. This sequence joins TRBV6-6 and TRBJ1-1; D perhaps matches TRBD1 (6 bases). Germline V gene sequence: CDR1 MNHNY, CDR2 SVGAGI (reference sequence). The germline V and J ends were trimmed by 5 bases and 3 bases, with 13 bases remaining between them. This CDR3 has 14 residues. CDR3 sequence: CASSPLGGDTEAFF. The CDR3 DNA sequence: TGTGCCAGCAGTCCCTTAGGGGGGGACACTGAAGCTTTCTTT.

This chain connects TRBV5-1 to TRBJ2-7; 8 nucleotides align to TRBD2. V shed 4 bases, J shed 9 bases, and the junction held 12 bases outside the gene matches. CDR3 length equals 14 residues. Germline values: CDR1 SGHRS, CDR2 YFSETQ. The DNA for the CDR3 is TGCGCCAGCAGCGGGGGACTAGTCTCTGGGTGGCAGTACTTC. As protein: CASSGGLVSGWQYF. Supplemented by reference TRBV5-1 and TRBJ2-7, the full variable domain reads KAGVTQTPRYLIKTRGQQVTLSCSPISGHRSVSWYQQTPGQGLQFLFEYFSETQRNKGNFPGRFSGRQFSNSRSEMNVSTLELGDSALYLCASSGGLVSGWQYFGPGTRLTVT.

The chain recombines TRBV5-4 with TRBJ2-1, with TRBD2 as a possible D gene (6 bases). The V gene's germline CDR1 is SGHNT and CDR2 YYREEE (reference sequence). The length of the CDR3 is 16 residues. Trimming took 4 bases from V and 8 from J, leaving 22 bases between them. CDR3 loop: CASSPRGWQGSDEQFF. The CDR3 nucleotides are TGTGCCAGCAGCCCCCGGGGGTGGCAGGGAAGCGATGAGCAGTTCTTC. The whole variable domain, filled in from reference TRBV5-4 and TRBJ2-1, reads ETGVTQSPTHLIKTRGQQVTLRCSSQSGHNTVSWYQQALGQGPQFIFQYYREEENGRGNFPPRFSGLQFPNYSSELNVNALELDDSALYLCASSPRGWQGSDEQFFGPGTRLTVL.

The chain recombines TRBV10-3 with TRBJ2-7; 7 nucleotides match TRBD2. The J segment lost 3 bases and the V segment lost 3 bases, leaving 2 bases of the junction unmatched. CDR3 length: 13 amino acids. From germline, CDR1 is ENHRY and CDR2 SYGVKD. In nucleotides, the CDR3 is TGTGCCATCAGTGATGGGAGGGTCTACGAGCAGTACTTC. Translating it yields CAISDGRVYEQYF.

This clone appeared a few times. CDR3 coding DNA: TGTGCCAGCAGCCCAACAACCACTGCTAGCGGGATTTACAATGAGCAGTTCTTC. Protein sequence: CASSPTTTASGIYNEQFF. This chain joins TRBV5-8 and TRBJ2-1; 9 bases are a match to TRBD2. The CDR3 runs 18 residues. Germline V gene lookup returns CDR1 SGHTS and CDR2 YDEGEE. V lost 4 bases and J lost 4; bases outside the gene matches: 15.

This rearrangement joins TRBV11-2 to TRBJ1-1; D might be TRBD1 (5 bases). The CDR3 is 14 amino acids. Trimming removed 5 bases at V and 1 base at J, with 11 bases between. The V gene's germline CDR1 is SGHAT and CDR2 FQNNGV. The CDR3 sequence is CASSPGQGNTEAFF. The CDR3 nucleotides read TGTGCCAGCAGCCCTGGCCAGGGGAACACTGAAGCTTTCTTT. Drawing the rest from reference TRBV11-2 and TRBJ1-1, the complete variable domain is EAGVAQSPRYKIIEKRQSVAFWCNPISGHATLYWYQQILGQGPKLLIQFQNNGVVDDSQLPKDRFSAERLKGVDSTLKIQPAKLEDSAVYLCASSPGQGNTEAFFGQGTRLTVV.

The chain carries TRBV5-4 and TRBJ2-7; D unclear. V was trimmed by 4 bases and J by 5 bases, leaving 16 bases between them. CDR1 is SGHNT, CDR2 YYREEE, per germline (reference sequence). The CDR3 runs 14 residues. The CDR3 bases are TGTGCCAGCAGCCCCTGGGTCCAGAGGCACGAGCAGTACTTC. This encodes CASSPWVQRHEQYF.

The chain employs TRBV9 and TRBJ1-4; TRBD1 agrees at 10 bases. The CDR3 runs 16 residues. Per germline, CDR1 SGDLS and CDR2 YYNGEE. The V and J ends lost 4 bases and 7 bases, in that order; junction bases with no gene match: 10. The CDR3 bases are TGTGCCAGCAGCCCCCGGGACAGGGGCACTCCTGAAAAACTGTTTTTT. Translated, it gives CASSPRDRGTPEKLFF.

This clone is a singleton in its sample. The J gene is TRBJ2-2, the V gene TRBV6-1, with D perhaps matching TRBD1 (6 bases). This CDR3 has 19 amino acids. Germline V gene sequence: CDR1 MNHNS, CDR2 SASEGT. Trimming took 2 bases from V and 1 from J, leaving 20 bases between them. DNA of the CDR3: TGTGCCAGCAGTGAATTGTTTTGGGGGACAAGCAAGAACACCGGGGAGCTGTTTTTT. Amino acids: CASSELFWGTSKNTGELFF.